The rows below give T cell receptor beta chains drawn from one sample of a study of blood T cell repertoires in COVID-19. Assay used: immunoSEQ multiplex PCR; TCRdb lists only in-frame clones, some missing. Seen here are some 670,000 clones, more than 80% observed once, and the top ten hold roughly 0.25%. Sequenced sample: peripheral blood. The receptors shown here come from a woman in her late teens or twenties with acute or convalescent COVID-19. Each CDR3 is given with its conserved first and last residue. The D gene is left open where the match is weak. Rows may omit the clone size; those that give it use once, few, many or a size class.

abundance | len | j_gene | d_gene | v_gene | CDR3aa | CDR3nt
- | 16 | TRBJ2-7 | - | TRBV3-1/TRBV3-2 | CASSPARGAGIYEQYF | TGTGCCAGCAGCCCCGCGCGTGGGGCGGGGATCTACGAGCAGTACTTC
few | 14 | TRBJ1-2 | - | TRBV2 | CASRVPEEHYGYTF | TGTGCCAGCAGGGTCCCTGAGGAACACTATGGCTACACCTTC
- | 13 | TRBJ1-2 | TRBD1 | TRBV2 | CASSGQGRDGYTF | TGTGCCAGCAGCGGACAGGGGCGCGATGGCTACACCTTC
- | 12 | TRBJ1-3 | - | TRBV29-1 | CSVITRGNTIYF | TGCAGCGTTATTACCAGGGGAAACACCATATATTTT
- | 13 | TRBJ1-2 | - | TRBV5-1 | CASSLVGDYGYTF | TGCGCCAGCAGCTTGGTCGGGGACTATGGCTACACCTTC
- | 14 | TRBJ1-2 | - | TRBV7-9 | CASSWDNKGYGYTF | TGTGCCAGCAGCTGGGACAATAAGGGCTATGGCTACACCTTC
- | 14 | TRBJ2-3 | - | TRBV6-5 | CASSYGGITDTQYF | TGTGCCAGCAGTTACGGGGGGATCACAGATACGCAGTATTTT
- | 15 | TRBJ1-5 | TRBD1 | TRBV6-5 | CASSWTGGSDQPQHF | TGTGCCAGCAGTTGGACAGGGGGTTCAGATCAGCCCCAGCATTTT
- | 13 | TRBJ1-1 | TRBD1 | TRBV6-2/TRBV6-3 | CASSYSDRVGAFF | TGTGCCAGCAGTTACTCGGACAGGGTGGGAGCTTTCTTT
- | 15 | TRBJ2-3 | TRBD1 | TRBV29-1 | CSVEDPGQAPDTQYF | TGCAGCGTTGAAGACCCAGGACAGGCGCCAGATACGCAGTATTTT
- | 13 | TRBJ1-2 | TRBD1 | TRBV15 | CATSPDRGYGYTF | TGTGCCACCAGCCCCGACAGGGGCTATGGCTACACCTTC
- | 11 | TRBJ1-1 | - | TRBV12-3/TRBV12-4 | CASSVNTEAFF | TGTGCCAGCAGCGTGAACACTGAAGCTTTCTTT
- | 13 | TRBJ1-1 | - | TRBV27 | CASSNLGRDEAFF | TGTGCCAGCAGTAATCTGGGCAGAGATGAAGCTTTCTTT
- | 14 | TRBJ1-1 | - | TRBV6-1 | CASSELGGNTEAFF | TGTGCCAGCAGTGAATTGGGGGGGAACACTGAAGCTTTCTTT
- | 13 | TRBJ1-1 | - | TRBV27 | CASSFSGNAEAFF | TGTGCCAGCAGTTTCTCCGGGAACGCTGAAGCTTTCTTT
- | 14 | TRBJ1-1 | - | TRBV2 | CASSGGGWGTEAFF | TGTGCCAGCAGTGGGGGGGGCTGGGGCACTGAAGCTTTCTTT
- | 17 | TRBJ2-5 | TRBD1 | TRBV5-1 | CASSLEPTGMYQETQYF | TGCGCCAGCAGCTTGGAGCCGACAGGGATGTACCAAGAGACCCAGTACTTC
- | 13 | TRBJ1-5 | - | TRBV2 | CASSLLGRQPQHF | TGTGCCAGCAGTTTACTGGGGCGGCAGCCCCAGCATTTT
- | 17 | TRBJ1-1 | - | TRBV5-4 | CASSLRLLLSRDTEAFF | TGTGCCAGCAGCTTGCGACTCTTACTCTCCAGGGACACTGAAGCTTTCTTT
- | 13 | TRBJ2-7 | - | TRBV29-1 | CSVETVTSYEQYF | TGCAGCGTGGAGACAGTAACCTCCTACGAGCAGTACTTC
- | 16 | TRBJ2-5 | TRBD1 | TRBV14 | CASSQVTGELGETQYF | TGTGCCAGCAGCCAAGTAACAGGGGAATTGGGAGAGACCCAGTACTTC
- | 12 | TRBJ1-5 | TRBD1 | TRBV29-1 | CSVTGDNQPQHF | TGCAGCGTAACAGGGGACAATCAGCCCCAGCATTTT
- | 13 | TRBJ1-2 | TRBD1 | TRBV14 | CASSQVGGGGYTF | TGTGCCAGCAGCCAGGTAGGGGGCGGCGGCTACACCTTC
- | 15 | TRBJ2-1 | TRBD2 | TRBV6-5 | CASSYPGLARNEQFF | TGTGCCAGCAGTTACCCGGGACTAGCGCGCAATGAGCAGTTCTTC
- | 16 | TRBJ1-4 | - | TRBV25-1 | CASTTTAPGGNEKLFF | TGTGCCAGCACTACTACAGCGCCGGGGGGTAATGAAAAACTGTTTTTT
- | 15 | TRBJ1-2 | TRBD1 | TRBV30 | CAWATTGPSNYGYTF | TGTGCCTGGGCAACGACAGGGCCATCTAACTATGGCTACACCTTC
- | 13 | TRBJ1-2 | - | TRBV5-6 | CASSYRDFGGYTF | TGTGCCAGCAGCTACAGGGATTTCGGTGGCTACACCTTC
- | 16 | TRBJ2-5 | TRBD1 | TRBV7-8 | CASSLETGISRETQYF | TGTGCCAGCAGCCTAGAGACAGGGATCTCCAGAGAGACCCAGTACTTC
- | 15 | TRBJ2-7 | TRBD1 | TRBV27 | CASSFLDRLGYEQYF | TGTGCCAGCAGTTTCTTGGACAGGTTGGGCTACGAGCAGTACTTC
- | 15 | TRBJ1-1 | TRBD1 | TRBV5-6 | CASRGQGARDTEAFF | TGTGCCAGCCGCGGACAGGGGGCGAGGGACACTGAAGCTTTCTTT
few | 13 | TRBJ1-2 | TRBD1 | TRBV12-3/TRBV12-4 | CASSLNRGYGYTF | TGTGCCAGCAGTTTAAACAGGGGGTATGGCTACACCTTC
- | 14 | TRBJ2-7 | - | TRBV27 | CASAVGGESYEQYF | TGTGCCAGCGCCGTGGGCGGGGAGTCCTACGAGCAGTACTTC
- | 11 | TRBJ2-1 | - | TRBV12-3/TRBV12-4 | CASSFGGEQFF | TGTGCCAGCAGCTTTGGAGGAGAGCAGTTCTTC
few | 13 | TRBJ1-5 | - | TRBV30 | CAWSVHPGQPQHF | TGTGCCTGGAGTGTACACCCTGGCCAGCCCCAGCATTTT
- | 20 | TRBJ2-2 | - | TRBV6-4 | CASSDVLDLTGTPNTGELFF | TGTGCCAGCAGTGACGTGTTAGACCTAACCGGGACACCGAACACCGGGGAGCTGTTTTTT
- | 16 | TRBJ1-1 | - | TRBV7-9 | CASSFWEGPTNTEAFF | TGTGCCAGCAGCTTCTGGGAGGGGCCGACGAACACTGAAGCTTTCTTT
- | 16 | TRBJ2-5 | TRBD2 | TRBV3-1/TRBV3-2 | CASSQRTGGLGETQYF | TGTGCCAGCAGCCAAAGAACGGGGGGGCTGGGAGAGACCCAGTACTTC
- | 17 | TRBJ1-3 | - | TRBV7-9 | CASSHPAREEAGNTIYF | TGTGCCAGCAGCCACCCGGCGAGGGAAGAAGCTGGAAACACCATATATTTT
few | 20 | TRBJ2-7 | - | TRBV6-6 | CASSQLIRLRGSLIPYEQYF | TGTGCCAGCAGTCAACTAATTCGCCTTCGTGGCAGTCTCATCCCCTACGAGCAGTACTTC
- | 15 | TRBJ1-2 | TRBD1 | TRBV6-5 | CASQDRGQLNYGYTF | TGTGCCAGCCAAGACAGGGGGCAGCTTAACTATGGCTACACCTTC
- | 17 | TRBJ1-2 | TRBD1 | TRBV5-1 | CASSLGIGTGGKYGYTF | TGCGCCAGCAGCTTAGGTATAGGGACAGGGGGAAAATATGGCTACACCTTC
- | 12 | TRBJ2-1 | - | TRBV7-2 | CASRPVGNEQFF | TGTGCCAGCAGGCCGGTCGGGAATGAGCAGTTCTTC
- | 16 | TRBJ2-2 | TRBD2 | TRBV6-4 | CASSQGLAGVTGELFF | TGTGCCAGCAGCCAAGGACTAGCGGGGGTGACCGGGGAGCTGTTTTTT
- | 11 | TRBJ2-5 | - | TRBV5-4 | CASSLQGTQYF | TGTGCCAGCAGCTTGCAGGGGACCCAGTACTTC
- | 14 | TRBJ2-5 | TRBD1 | TRBV11-3 | CASSPRGRTETQYF | TGTGCCAGCAGCCCCAGGGGGCGAACGGAGACCCAGTACTTC
- | 15 | TRBJ2-1 | - | TRBV18 | CASSSTGPTGNEQFF | TGTGCCAGCTCATCTACAGGGCCTACCGGGAATGAGCAGTTCTTC
- | 11 | TRBJ1-1 | - | TRBV4-1 | CASSQGPEAFF | TGCGCCAGCAGCCAGGGGCCTGAAGCTTTCTTT
- | 15 | TRBJ1-1 | TRBD1 | TRBV12-5 | CASGLPGTGNTEAFF | TGTGCTAGTGGGTTGCCCGGGACAGGGAACACTGAAGCTTTCTTT
- | 16 | TRBJ1-2 | - | TRBV3-1/TRBV3-2 | CASSQGWKHNYVRYTF | TGTGCCAGCAGCCAAGGGTGGAAACATAACTATGTTCGCTACACCTTC
- | 16 | TRBJ1-1 | TRBD1 | TRBV5-1 | CASSFKQGHGGTEAFF | TGCGCCAGCAGCTTTAAACAGGGGCATGGGGGAACTGAAGCTTTCTTT
- | 15 | TRBJ1-4 | TRBD1 | TRBV30 | CAWSRDRGENEKLFF | TGTGCCTGGAGTAGGGACAGGGGTGAAAATGAAAAACTGTTTTTT
- | 15 | TRBJ1-6 | TRBD1 | TRBV6-2/TRBV6-3 | CASSAPGGSRTPLHF | TGTGCCAGCAGTGCCCCAGGGGGGAGCCGGACACCCCTCCACTTT
- | 13 | TRBJ2-7 | TRBD1 | TRBV6-6 | CASSLGTDYEQYF | TGTGCCAGCAGTCTTGGGACAGACTACGAGCAGTACTTC
- | 13 | TRBJ1-1 | - | TRBV7-2 | CASSGGTHTEAFF | TGTGCCAGCAGCGGAGGGACGCACACTGAAGCTTTCTTT
- | 19 | TRBJ1-3 | TRBD1 | TRBV3-1/TRBV3-2 | CASSPLPGAGGFSGNTIYF | TGTGCCAGCAGCCCCTTACCGGGGGCAGGGGGTTTCTCTGGAAACACCATATATTTT
- | 18 | TRBJ2-1 | TRBD2 | TRBV27 | CASSLWTSGGGSYNEQFF | TGTGCCAGCAGTTTATGGACTAGCGGGGGGGGTTCCTACAATGAGCAGTTCTTC
- | 17 | TRBJ2-3 | - | TRBV2 | CASSEPLGGGLGDTQYF | TGTGCCAGCAGTGAACCTCTAGGGGGGGGGCTTGGAGATACGCAGTATTTT